This entry lists 15 T cell receptor beta chains sequenced from one sample in a study of tumor-infiltrating lymphocytes in localized non-small cell lung cancer. Clones were sequenced by immunoSEQ multiplex PCR, and TCRdb holds only the in-frame ones, with some missing. The sample includes 21,000 or so clones, around 80% of them seen just once. The sample comprised lung tumor tissue. These receptor sequences come from a human donor with non-small cell lung cancer.

This CDR3 reads CASSLFDPGSGNTIYF. CDR3 DNA sequence: TGTGCCAGCAGTTTGTTTGACCCGGGCTCTGGAAACACCATATATTTT. The V call is TRBV27, the J call TRBJ1-3; D ambiguous. The CDR3 has 16 residues. Trimming took off 3 bases at V and 0 bases at J, with 12 bases between the two ends. From germline, CDR1 is MNHEY and CDR2 SMNVEV (reference sequence).

This clone was detected only a few times. The V and J genes are TRBV2 and TRBJ1-2; no firm D call. Trimming shortened V by 7 bases and J by 3 bases, and 6 bases separated the two germline ends. Germline V CDR1 and CDR2: SNHLY, FYNNEI. The CDR3 length is 11 residues. The CDR3 bases are TGTGCCAGCACCCAGGACTATGGCTACACCTTC. Translating gives CASTQDYGYTF.

The V gene is TRBV2, the J gene TRBJ2-7; D ambiguous. Germline lookup yields CDR1 SNHLY and CDR2 FYNNEI. The CDR3 runs to 14 residues. V dropped 2 bases and J dropped 2 bases, with 10 bases sitting between them. CDR3 residues: CASSELDPTYEQYF. The CDR3 DNA sequence: TGTGCCAGCAGTGAACTTGACCCTACCTACGAGCAGTACTTC.

This clone rates as medium-sized. This chain connects TRBV18 to TRBJ2-6; D is perhaps TRBD1 (6 bases). From germline, CDR1 is KGHSH and CDR2 LQKENI. This CDR3 spans 15 amino acids. Deletions cut 6 bases from V and 0 bases from J, with 9 bases between. The CDR3 loop is CASSQQGSGANVLTF. The CDR3 DNA follows: TGTGCCAGCTCGCAACAGGGCTCTGGGGCCAACGTCCTGACTTTC.

The J gene is TRBJ2-1, the V gene TRBV11-2, with 8 positions matching TRBD1. Germline V gene data show CDR1 as SGHAT and CDR2 as FQNNGV. This CDR3 region has 17 residues. The junction had 5 bases not matched to a gene; V was cut back by 1 base and J by 0 bases. CDR3: CASSLGQGAYSYNEQFF. The CDR3 nucleotides are TGTGCCAGCAGCTTAGGTCAGGGGGCTTACTCCTACAATGAGCAGTTCTTC.

The chain couples TRBV28 to TRBJ2-4; 7 nucleotides line up with TRBD2. V dropped 8 bases and J dropped 1; count of bases not matched to a gene: 14. Germline V CDR1 and CDR2: MDHEN, SYDVKM. This CDR3 spans 17 amino acids. CDR3 nucleotide sequence: TGTGCCAGCGGGGTAGGCGGGAGTGATCTGGCCAAAAACATTCAGTACTTC. This gives the protein CASGVGGSDLAKNIQYF.

The gene calls are TRBV7-8 and TRBJ2-1; 8 bases fit TRBD2. Germline loops: CDR1 SGHVS, CDR2 FQNEAQ. V shed 6 bases, J shed 6 bases, and the junction held 10 bases outside the gene matches. The CDR3 is 15 residues long. The CDR3 nucleotides are TGTGCCAGCAGTCTCCGGGAGGGCCCATTCAATGAGCAGTTCTTC. Encoded protein: CASSLREGPFNEQFF.

The rearrangement uses TRBV6-4 and TRBJ2-7; no definite D call. Germline V gives CDR1 MRHNA, CDR2 SNTAGT. Between the trimmed V and J ends, which lost 2 bases and 0 bases, there was a span of 14 bases. The CDR3 totals 16 residues. The CDR3 DNA reads as TGTGCCAGCAGTGACCTTGACGGCCTCAGCTCCTACGAGCAGTACTTC. This codes for CASSDLDGLSSYEQYF.

The chain is built from TRBV14 and TRBJ2-7; D is unclear. V dropped 0 bases and J dropped 6 bases, with 9 bases sitting between them. The CDR3 sequence is 13 residues long. The germline CDR1 and CDR2 sequences are SGHDN and FVKESK. The CDR3 DNA reads TGTGCCAGCAGCCAAGATCTTTACAGCGAGCAGTACTTC. Its translation: CASSQDLYSEQYF. The whole variable domain, filled in from reference TRBV14 and TRBJ2-7, reads EAGVTQFPSHSVIEKGQTVTLRCDPISGHDNLYWYRRVMGKEIKFLLHFVKESKQDESGMPNNRFLAERTGGTYSTLKVQPAELEDSGVYFCASSQDLYSEQYFGPGTRLTVT.

The chain carries TRBV5-1 and TRBJ2-7; D may be TRBD1 or TRBD2 (5 bases each). The germline V gene encodes CDR1 SGHRS and CDR2 YFSETQ. Trimming stripped 4 bases from V and 4 bases from J, with 15 bases between. CDR3 length: 14 residues. The CDR3 region is CASSPRAGSYEQYF. The CDR3 nucleotides read TGCGCCAGCAGCCCGAGGGCAGGGTCTTACGAGCAGTACTTC.

This clone was recorded only once. In DNA form, the CDR3 reads TGTGCCAGCAGTCTCCGGACAGGGGTGGGGGAGCAGTACTTC. This gives the protein CASSLRTGVGEQYF. J is TRBJ2-7 and V is TRBV6-5; 9 bases agree with TRBD1. Germline V gene lookup returns CDR1 MNHEY and CDR2 SVGAGI. V lost 5 bases and J lost 7; bases outside the gene matches: 9. This CDR3 has 14 residues.

This clone was counted only a few times. The V gene is TRBV9, the J gene TRBJ2-3; D might be TRBD2 (5 bases). Germline assignment: CDR1 SGDLS and CDR2 YYNGEE. The CDR3 runs to 14 residues. Trimming took off 4 bases at V and 6 bases at J, with 15 bases between the two ends. In DNA form, the CDR3 reads TGTGCCAGCAGCATCAGACCGGGAACGGATACGCAGTATTTT. As protein: CASSIRPGTDTQYF.

The chain employs TRBV5-1 and TRBJ1-2; D unresolved. Germline V CDR1 and CDR2: SGHRS, YFSETQ. The ends were cut back, 5 bases at V and 4 bases at J, with 15 bases in the middle. The CDR3 spans 14 residues. This CDR3 is CASREGREVYGYTF. In DNA form, the CDR3 reads TGCGCCAGCAGGGAAGGGCGCGAGGTCTATGGCTACACCTTC.

The chain employs TRBV13 and TRBJ1-3; maybe TRBD1 (6 bases). The CDR3 runs to 14 residues. CDR1 and CDR2 (germline): PRHDT, FYEKMQ (reference sequence). V was cut by 4 bases and J by 4 bases, with 11 bases left in between. The CDR3 nucleotides read TGTGCCAGCAGCTCTCAGGGGCGGGGAAACACCATATATTTT. Protein product: CASSSQGRGNTIYF. Full variable domain (outside the CDR3, taken from reference TRBV13 and TRBJ1-3): AAGVIQSPRHLIKEKRETATLKCYPIPRHDTVYWYQQGPGQDPQFLISFYEKMQSDKGSIPDRFSAQQFSDYHSELNMSSLELGDSALYFCASSSQGRGNTIYFGEGSWLTVV.

This clone was picked up one time. The chain employs TRBV7-9 and TRBJ2-3; 11 bases fit TRBD2. Germline CDR1 SEHNR, CDR2 FQNEAQ (reference sequence). V trimming: 0 bases; J trimming: 6 bases; junction bases outside the gene matches: 5. The CDR3 consists of 16 residues. CDR3 in DNA: TGTGCCAGCAGCTTAGCTACTAGCGGGAGTTGGGATACGCAGTATTTT. Its translation: CASSLATSGSWDTQYF.